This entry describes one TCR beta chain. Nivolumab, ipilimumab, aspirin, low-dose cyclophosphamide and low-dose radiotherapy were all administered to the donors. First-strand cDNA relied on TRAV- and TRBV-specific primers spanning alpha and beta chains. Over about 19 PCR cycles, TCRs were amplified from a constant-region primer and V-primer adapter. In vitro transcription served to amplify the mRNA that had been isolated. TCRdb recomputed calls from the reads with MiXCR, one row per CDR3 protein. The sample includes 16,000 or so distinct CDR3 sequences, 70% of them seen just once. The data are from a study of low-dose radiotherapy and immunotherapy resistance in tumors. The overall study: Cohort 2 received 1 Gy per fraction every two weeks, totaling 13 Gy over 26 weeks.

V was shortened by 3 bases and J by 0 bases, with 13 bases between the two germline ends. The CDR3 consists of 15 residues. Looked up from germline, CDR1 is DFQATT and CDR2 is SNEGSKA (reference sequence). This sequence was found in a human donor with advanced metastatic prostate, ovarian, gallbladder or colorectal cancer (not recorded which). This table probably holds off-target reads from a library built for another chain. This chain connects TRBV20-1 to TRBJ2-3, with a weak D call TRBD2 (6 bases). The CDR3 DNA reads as TGCAGTGCTAGCCGGCAGGGAGGTAGCACAGATACGCAGTATTTT. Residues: CSASRQGGSTDTQYF.